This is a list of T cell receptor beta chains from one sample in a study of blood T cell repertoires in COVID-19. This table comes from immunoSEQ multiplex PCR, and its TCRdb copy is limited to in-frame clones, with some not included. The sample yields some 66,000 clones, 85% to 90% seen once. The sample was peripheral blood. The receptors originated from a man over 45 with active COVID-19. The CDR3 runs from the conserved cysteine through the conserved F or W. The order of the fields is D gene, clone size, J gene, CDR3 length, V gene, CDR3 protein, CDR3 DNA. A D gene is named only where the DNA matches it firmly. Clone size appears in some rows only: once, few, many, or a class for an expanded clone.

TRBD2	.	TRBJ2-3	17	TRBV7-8	CASSFRLAEGNTDTQYF	TGTGCCAGCAGCTTCCGCCTAGCGGAGGGTAACACAGATACGCAGTATTTT
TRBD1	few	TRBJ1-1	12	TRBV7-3	CASSPSGQEAFF	TGTGCCAGCAGCCCATCGGGACAGGAAGCTTTCTTT
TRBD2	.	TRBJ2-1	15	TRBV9	CASSVGTSGIDEQFF	TGTGCCAGCAGCGTAGGGACTAGCGGGATAGACGAGCAGTTCTTC
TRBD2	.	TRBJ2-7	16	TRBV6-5	CASSYSLAGGTYEQYF	TGTGCCAGCAGTTACTCGTTAGCGGGGGGAACCTACGAGCAGTACTTC
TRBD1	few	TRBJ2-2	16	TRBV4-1	CASSRNEDRGYGELFF	TGCGCCAGCAGCCGAAACGAGGACAGGGGTTACGGGGAGCTGTTTTTT
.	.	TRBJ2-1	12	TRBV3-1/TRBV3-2	CASSYTSNEQFF	TGTGCCAGCAGTTATACTAGCAATGAGCAGTTCTTC
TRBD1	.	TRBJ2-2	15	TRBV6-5	CASKGARGFSGELFF	TGTGCCAGCAAGGGGGCAAGGGGGTTTTCCGGGGAGCTGTTTTTT
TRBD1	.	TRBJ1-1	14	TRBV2	CASSDRGVGNWAFF	TGTGCCAGCAGCGACAGGGGGGTCGGGAATTGGGCTTTCTTT
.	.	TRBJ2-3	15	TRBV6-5	CASSYSRPKTDTQYF	TGTGCCAGCAGTTACTCGAGGCCTAAAACAGATACGCAGTATTTT
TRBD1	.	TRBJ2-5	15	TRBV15	CATSRGDSQQETQYF	TGTGCCACCAGCAGAGGGGACAGCCAGCAAGAGACCCAGTACTTC
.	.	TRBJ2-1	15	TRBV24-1	CATSDPSTQANEQFF	TGTGCCACCAGTGATCCTTCGACGCAGGCTAATGAGCAGTTCTTC
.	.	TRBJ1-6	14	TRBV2	CASSKDRLGSPLHF	TGTGCCAGCAGTAAAGACAGGCTCGGTTCACCCCTCCACTTT
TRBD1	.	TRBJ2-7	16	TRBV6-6	CASSYPPGQLSYEQYF	TGTGCCAGCAGTTACCCGCCGGGACAGTTATCCTACGAGCAGTACTTC
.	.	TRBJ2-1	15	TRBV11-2	CASSLDTGSYNEQFF	TGTGCCAGCAGCTTAGATACCGGCTCCTACAATGAGCAGTTCTTC
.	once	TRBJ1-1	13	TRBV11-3	CASSPGEGTEAFF	TGTGCCAGCAGCCCAGGGGAGGGGACTGAAGCTTTCTTT
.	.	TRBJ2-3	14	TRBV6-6	CASSAPGSTDTQYF	TGTGCCAGCAGTGCCCCCGGGAGCACAGATACGCAGTATTTT
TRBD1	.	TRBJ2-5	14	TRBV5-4	CASSPGQGQETQYF	TGTGCCAGCAGCCCGGGACAGGGCCAAGAGACCCAGTACTTC
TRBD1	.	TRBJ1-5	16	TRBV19	CASSTPAGGGNQPQHF	TGTGCCAGTAGCACGCCGGCAGGGGGCGGGAATCAGCCCCAGCATTTT
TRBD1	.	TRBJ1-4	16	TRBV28	CASSSALTGTNEKLFF	TGTGCCAGCAGCTCGGCTTTGACAGGGACTAATGAAAAACTGTTTTTT
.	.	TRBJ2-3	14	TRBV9	CASSPGGSTDTQYF	TGTGCCAGCAGCCCCGGAGGGAGCACAGATACGCAGTATTTT
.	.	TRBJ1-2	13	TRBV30	CAWTKRVNYGYTF	TGTGCCTGGACCAAACGAGTCAACTATGGCTACACCTTC
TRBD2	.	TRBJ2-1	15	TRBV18	CASSPIAGGYNEQFF	TGTGCCAGCTCACCAATAGCGGGGGGATACAATGAGCAGTTCTTC
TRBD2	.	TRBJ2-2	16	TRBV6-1	CASSDHGLAWTGELFF	TGTGCCAGCAGTGACCACGGACTAGCGTGGACCGGGGAGCTGTTTTTT
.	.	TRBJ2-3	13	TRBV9	CASSVGTTDTQYF	TGTGCCAGCAGCGTGGGGACTACAGATACGCAGTATTTT
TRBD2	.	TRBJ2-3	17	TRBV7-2	CASSFRLLAGEGDTQYF	TGTGCCAGCAGCTTCCGTTTGCTAGCGGGAGAAGGGGATACGCAGTATTTT
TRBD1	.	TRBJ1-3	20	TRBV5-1	CASSGEHRDRGLSDGNTIYF	TGCGCCAGCAGCGGCGAGCACCGGGACAGGGGGCTCTCTGATGGAAACACCATATATTTT
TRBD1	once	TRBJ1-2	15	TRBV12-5	CASGLAIKGASGYTF	TGTGCTAGTGGTTTGGCGATTAAGGGGGCTAGTGGCTACACCTTC
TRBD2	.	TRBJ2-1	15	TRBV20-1	CSASDGRMVQNEQFF	TGCAGTGCTAGTGACGGGAGGATGGTGCAGAATGAGCAGTTCTTC
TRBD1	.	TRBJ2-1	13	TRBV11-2	CASSPGQFNEQFF	TGTGCCAGCAGCCCGGGACAGTTTAATGAGCAGTTCTTC
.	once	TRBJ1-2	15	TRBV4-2	CASSQERTRNYGYTF	TGTGCCAGCAGCCAAGAGAGAACCCGTAACTATGGCTACACCTTC
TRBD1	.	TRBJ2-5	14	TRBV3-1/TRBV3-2	CASSQTGAQETQYF	TGTGCCAGCAGCCAAACAGGGGCCCAAGAGACCCAGTACTTC
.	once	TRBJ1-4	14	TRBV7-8	CASSLRGYNEKLFF	TGTGCCAGCAGCTTAAGGGGGTATAATGAAAAACTGTTTTTT